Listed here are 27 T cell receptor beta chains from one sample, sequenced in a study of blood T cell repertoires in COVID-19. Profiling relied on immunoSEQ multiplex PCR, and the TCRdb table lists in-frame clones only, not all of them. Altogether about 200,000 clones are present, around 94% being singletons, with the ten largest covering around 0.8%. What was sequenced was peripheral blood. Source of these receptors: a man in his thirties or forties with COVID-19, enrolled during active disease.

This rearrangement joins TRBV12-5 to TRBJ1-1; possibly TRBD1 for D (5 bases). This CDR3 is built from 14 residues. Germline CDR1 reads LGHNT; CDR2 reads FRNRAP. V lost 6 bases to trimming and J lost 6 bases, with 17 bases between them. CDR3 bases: TGTGCTAGTGGAGCGCGTCGGGGGAAGGCTGAAGCTTTCTTT. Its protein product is CASGARRGKAEAFF. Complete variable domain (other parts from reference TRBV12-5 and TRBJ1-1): DARVTQTPRHKVTEMGQEVTMRCQPILGHNTVFWYRQTMMQGLELLAYFRNRAPLDDSGMPKDRFSAEMPDATLATLKIQPSEPRDSAVYFCASGARRGKAEAFFGQGTRLTVV.

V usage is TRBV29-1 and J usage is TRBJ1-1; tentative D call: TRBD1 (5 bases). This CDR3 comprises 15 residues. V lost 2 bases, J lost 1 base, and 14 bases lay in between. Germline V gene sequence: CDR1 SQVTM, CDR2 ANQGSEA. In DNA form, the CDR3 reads TGCAGCGTTGAATCGTTACCAGGGCAGAACACTGAAGCTTTCTTT. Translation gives CSVESLPGQNTEAFF.

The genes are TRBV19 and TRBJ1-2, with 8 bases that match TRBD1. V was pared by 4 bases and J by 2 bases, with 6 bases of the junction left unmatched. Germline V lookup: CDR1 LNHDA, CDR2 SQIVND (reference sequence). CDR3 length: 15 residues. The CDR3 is CASSTRTGRNYGYTF. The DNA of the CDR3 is TGTGCCAGTAGTACGAGGACAGGGAGGAACTATGGCTACACCTTC.

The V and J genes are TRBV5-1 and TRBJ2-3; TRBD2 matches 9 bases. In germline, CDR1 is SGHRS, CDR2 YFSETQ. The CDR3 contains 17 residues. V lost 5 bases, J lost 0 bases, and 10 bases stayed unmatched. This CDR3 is CASRGPAGGSSTDTQYF. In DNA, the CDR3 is TGCGCCAGCAGAGGGCCAGCGGGGGGTTCTAGCACAGATACGCAGTATTTT.

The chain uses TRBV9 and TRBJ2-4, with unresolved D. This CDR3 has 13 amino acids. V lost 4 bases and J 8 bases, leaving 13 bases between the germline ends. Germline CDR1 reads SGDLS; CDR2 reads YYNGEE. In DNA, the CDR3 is TGTGCCAGCAGCTCTCGACTTGGTGACATTCAGTACTTC. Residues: CASSSRLGDIQYF.

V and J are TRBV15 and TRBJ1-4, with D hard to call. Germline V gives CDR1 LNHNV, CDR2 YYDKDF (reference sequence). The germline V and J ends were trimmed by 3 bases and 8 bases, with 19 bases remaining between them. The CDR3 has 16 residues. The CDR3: CATSREITSNSEKLFF. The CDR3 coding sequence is TGTGCCACCAGCAGGGAGATAACTAGCAACAGCGAAAAACTGTTTTTT. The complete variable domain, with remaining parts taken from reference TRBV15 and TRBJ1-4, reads DAMVIQNPRYQVTQFGKPVTLSCSQTLNHNVMYWYQQKSSQAPKLLFHYYDKDFNNEADTPDNFQSRRPNTSFCFLDIRSPGLGDTAMYLCATSREITSNSEKLFFGSGTQLSVL.

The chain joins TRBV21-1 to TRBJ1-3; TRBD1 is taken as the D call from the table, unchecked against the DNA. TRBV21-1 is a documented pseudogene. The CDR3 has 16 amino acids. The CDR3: CASSNGWGPAGNTIYF. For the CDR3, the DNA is TGTGCCAGCAGCAACGGTTGGGGCCCCGCTGGAAACACCATATATTTT.

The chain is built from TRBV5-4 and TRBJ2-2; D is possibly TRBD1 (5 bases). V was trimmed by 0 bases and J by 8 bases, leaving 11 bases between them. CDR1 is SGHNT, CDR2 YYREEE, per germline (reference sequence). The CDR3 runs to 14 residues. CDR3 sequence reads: CASSLDRREGELFF. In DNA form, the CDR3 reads TGTGCCAGCAGCTTGGATCGCAGGGAAGGGGAGCTGTTTTTT. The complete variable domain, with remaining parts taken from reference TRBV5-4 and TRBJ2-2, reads ETGVTQSPTHLIKTRGQQVTLRCSSQSGHNTVSWYQQALGQGPQFIFQYYREEENGRGNFPPRFSGLQFPNYSSELNVNALELDDSALYLCASSLDRREGELFFGEGSRLTVL.

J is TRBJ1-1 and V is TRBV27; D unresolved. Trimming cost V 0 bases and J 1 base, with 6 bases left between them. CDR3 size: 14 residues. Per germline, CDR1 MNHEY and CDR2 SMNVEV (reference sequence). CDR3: CASSLSGENTEAFF. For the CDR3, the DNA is TGTGCCAGCAGTTTATCAGGAGAGAACACTGAAGCTTTCTTT.

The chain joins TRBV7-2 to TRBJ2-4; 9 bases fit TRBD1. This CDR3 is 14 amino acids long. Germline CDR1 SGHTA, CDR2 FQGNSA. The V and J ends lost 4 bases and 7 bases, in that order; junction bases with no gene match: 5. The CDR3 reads CASSSRTGENIQYF. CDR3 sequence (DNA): TGTGCCAGCAGCTCTCGGACAGGGGAGAACATTCAGTACTTC.

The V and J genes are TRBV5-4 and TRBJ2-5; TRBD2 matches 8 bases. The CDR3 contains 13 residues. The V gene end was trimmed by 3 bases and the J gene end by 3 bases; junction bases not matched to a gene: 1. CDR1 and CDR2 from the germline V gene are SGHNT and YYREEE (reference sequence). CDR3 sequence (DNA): TGTGCCAGCAGCTGGCGGGGGGAAGAGACCCAGTACTTC. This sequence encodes CASSWRGEETQYF.

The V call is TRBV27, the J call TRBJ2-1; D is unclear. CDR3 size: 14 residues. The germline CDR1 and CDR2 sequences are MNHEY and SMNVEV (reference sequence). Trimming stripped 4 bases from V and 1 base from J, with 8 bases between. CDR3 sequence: CASSSGVSYNEQFF. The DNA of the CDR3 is TGTGCCAGCAGTTCGGGTGTATCCTACAATGAGCAGTTCTTC.

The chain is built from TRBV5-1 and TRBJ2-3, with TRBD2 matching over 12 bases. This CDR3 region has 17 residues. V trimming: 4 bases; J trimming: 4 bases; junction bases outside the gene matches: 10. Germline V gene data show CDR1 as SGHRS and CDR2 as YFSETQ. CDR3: CASSRISSGGAADTQYF. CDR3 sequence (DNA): TGCGCCAGCAGCCGGATATCTAGCGGGGGGGCAGCAGATACGCAGTATTTT.

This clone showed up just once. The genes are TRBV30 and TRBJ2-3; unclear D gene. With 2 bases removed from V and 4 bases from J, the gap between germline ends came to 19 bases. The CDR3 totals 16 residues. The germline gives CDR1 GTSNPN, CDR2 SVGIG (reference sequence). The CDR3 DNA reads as TGTGCCTGGAGTCGCGACGCGGCTTCTTTTGCAGATACGCAGTATTTT. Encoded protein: CAWSRDAASFADTQYF.

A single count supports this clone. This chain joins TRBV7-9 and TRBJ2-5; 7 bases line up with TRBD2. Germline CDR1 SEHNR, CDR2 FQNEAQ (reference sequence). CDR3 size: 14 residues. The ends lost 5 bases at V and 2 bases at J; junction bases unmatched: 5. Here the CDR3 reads CASSHRTSQETQYF. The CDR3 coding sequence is TGTGCCAGCAGCCATCGGACTAGTCAAGAGACCCAGTACTTC.

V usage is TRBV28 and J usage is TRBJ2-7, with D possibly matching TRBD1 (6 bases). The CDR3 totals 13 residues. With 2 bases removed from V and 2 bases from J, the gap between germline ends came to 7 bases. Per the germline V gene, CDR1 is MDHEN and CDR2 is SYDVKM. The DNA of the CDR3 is TGTGCCAGCAGTTTAGGGACACCCTACGAGCAGTACTTC. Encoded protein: CASSLGTPYEQYF.

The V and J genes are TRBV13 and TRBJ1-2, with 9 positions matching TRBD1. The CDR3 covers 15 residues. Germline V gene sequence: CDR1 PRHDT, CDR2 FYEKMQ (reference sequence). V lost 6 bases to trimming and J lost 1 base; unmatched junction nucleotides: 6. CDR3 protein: CASRTDRGGNYGYTF. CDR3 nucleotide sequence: TGTGCCAGCAGGACCGACAGGGGGGGTAACTATGGCTACACCTTC.

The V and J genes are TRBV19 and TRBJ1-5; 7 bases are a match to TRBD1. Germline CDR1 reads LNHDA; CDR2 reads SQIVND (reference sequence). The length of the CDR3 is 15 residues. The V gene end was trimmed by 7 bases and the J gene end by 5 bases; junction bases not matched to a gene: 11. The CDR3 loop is CASTVERGRYQPQHF. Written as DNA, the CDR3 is TGTGCCAGTACCGTGGAAAGGGGGCGGTATCAGCCCCAGCATTTT.

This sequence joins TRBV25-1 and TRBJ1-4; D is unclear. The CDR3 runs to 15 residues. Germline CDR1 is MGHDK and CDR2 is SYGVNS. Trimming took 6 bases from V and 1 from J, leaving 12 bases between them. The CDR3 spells CASSPRGETNEKLFF. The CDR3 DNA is TGTGCCAGCAGCCCTCGGGGTGAAACTAATGAAAAACTGTTTTTT.

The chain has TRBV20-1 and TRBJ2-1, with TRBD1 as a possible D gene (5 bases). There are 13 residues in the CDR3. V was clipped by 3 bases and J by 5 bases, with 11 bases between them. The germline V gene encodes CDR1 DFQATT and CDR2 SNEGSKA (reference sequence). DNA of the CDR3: TGCAGTGCTAGTCCCGACAGAGACAATGAGCAGTTCTTC. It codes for CSASPDRDNEQFF.

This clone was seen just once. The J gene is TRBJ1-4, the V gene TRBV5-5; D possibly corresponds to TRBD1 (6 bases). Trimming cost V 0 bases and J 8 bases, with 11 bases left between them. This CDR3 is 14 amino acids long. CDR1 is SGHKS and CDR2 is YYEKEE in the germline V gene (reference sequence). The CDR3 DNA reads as TGTGCCAGCAGCTTGGCAGGGGTGGAGGAAAAACTGTTTTTT. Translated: CASSLAGVEEKLFF.

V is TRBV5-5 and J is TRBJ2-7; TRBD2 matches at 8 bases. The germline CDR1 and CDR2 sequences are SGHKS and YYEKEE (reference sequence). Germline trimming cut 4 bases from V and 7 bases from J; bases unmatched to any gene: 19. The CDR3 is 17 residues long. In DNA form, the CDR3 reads TGTGCCAGCAGCCGGGTAGTGGTTGCGGGGGGCCCAGAGGAGCAGTACTTC. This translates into CASSRVVVAGGPEEQYF.

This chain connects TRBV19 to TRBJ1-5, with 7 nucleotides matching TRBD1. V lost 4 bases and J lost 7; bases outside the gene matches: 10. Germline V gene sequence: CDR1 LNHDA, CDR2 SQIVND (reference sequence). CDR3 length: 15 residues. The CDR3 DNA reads TGTGCCAGTAGTACCTTAGACAGGGATGGCCAGCCCCAGCATTTT. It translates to CASSTLDRDGQPQHF.

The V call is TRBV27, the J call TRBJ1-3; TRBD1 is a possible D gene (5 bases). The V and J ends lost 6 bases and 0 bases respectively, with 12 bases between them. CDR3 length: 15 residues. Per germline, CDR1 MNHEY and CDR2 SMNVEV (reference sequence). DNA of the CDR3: TGTGCCAGCAGCCCCCGGGGGAGCTCTGGAAACACCATATATTTT. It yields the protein CASSPRGSSGNTIYF.

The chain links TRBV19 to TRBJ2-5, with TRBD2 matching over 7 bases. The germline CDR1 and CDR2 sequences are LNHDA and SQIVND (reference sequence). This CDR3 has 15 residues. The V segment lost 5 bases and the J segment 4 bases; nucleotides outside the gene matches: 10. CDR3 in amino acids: CASSQVGGSSETQYF. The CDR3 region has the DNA TGTGCCAGTAGTCAGGTGGGGGGGAGTTCAGAGACCCAGTACTTC.

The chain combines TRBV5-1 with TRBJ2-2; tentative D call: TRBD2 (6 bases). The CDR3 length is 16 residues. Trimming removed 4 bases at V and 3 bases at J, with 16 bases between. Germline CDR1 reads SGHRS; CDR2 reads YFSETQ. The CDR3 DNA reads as TGCGCCAGCAGCGGGGGGACGGTGGGCTACACCGGGGAGCTGTTTTTT. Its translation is CASSGGTVGYTGELFF.

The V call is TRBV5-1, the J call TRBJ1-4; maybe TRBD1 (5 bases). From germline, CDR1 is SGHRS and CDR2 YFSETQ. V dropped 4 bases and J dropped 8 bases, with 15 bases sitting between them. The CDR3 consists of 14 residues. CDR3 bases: TGCGCCAGCAGCCGACAGTCCATTGGGGAAAAACTGTTTTTT. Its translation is CASSRQSIGEKLFF.